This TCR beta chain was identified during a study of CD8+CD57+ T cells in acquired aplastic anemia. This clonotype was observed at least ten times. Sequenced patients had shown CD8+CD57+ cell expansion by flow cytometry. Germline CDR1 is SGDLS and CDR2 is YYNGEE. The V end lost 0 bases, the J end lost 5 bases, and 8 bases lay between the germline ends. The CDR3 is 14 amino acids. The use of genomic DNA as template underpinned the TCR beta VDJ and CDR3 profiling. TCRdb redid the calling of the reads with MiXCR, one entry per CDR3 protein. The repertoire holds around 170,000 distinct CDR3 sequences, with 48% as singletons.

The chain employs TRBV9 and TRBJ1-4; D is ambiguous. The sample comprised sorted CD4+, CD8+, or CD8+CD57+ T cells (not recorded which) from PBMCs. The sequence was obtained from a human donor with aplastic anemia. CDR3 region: CASSVGAKNEKLFF. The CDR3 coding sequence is TGTGCCAGCAGCGTAGGGGCCAAGAATGAAAAACTGTTTTTT.